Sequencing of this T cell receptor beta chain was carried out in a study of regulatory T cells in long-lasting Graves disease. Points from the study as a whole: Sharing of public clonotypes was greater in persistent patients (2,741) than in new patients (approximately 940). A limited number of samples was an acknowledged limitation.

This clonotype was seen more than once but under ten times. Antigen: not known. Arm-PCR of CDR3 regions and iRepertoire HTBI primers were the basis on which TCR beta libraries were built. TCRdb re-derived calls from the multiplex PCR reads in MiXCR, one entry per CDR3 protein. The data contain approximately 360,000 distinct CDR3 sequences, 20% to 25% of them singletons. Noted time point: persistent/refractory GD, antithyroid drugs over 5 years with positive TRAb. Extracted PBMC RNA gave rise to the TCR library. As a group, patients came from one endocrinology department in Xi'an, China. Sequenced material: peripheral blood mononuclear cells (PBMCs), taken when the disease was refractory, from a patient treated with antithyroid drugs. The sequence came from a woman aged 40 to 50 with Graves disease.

CDR3 protein: CASRAGGFNTGELFF. The CDR3 coding sequence is TGTGCCAGCAGGGCAGGGGGTTTTAACACCGGGGAGCTGTTTTTT. The chain employs TRBV6-1 and TRBJ2-2, with 7 bases matching TRBD1. The CDR3 consists of 15 residues. The V gene end was trimmed by 6 bases and the J gene end by 2 bases; junction bases not matched to a gene: 6. CDR1 and CDR2 (germline): MNHNS, SASEGT.